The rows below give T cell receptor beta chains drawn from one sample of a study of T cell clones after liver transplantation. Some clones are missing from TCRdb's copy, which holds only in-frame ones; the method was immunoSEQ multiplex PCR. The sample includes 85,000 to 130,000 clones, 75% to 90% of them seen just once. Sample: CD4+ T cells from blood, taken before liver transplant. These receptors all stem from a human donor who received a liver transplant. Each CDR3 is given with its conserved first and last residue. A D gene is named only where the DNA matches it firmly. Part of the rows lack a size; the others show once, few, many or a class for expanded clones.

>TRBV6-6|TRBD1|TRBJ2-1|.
TGTGCCAGCATTTCTGGGACAGCTAACAATGAGCAGTTCTTC
CASISGTANNEQFF
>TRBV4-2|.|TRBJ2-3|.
TGTGCCAGCAGCTTGGATAAGGAGGCAGATACGCAGTATTTT
CASSLDKEADTQYF
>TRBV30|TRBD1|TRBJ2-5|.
TGTGCCTGGAGTTGGGGACAGGGAGGAGGGACCCAGTACTTC
CAWSWGQGGGTQYF
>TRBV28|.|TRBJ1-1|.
TGTGCCAGCAGGGGAGGGCCCGGGGCTTTCTTT
CASRGGPGAFF
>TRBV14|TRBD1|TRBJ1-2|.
TGTGCCAGCAGCCGGGACAGGGTTTATGGCTACACCTTC
CASSRDRVYGYTF
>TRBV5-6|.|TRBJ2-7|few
TGTGCCAGCAGCCTCACAGGGTACGGCTACGAGCAGTACTTC
CASSLTGYGYEQYF
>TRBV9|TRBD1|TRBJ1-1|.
TGTGCCAGCAGCGAAAACAGGGGGATGAACACTGAAGCTTTCTTT
CASSENRGMNTEAFF
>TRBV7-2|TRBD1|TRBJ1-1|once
TGTGCCAGCAGCTTCCGACAGGGGGCCACTGAAGCTTTCTTT
CASSFRQGATEAFF
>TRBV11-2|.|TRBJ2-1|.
TGTGCCAGCAGCACCATCGGGCTAAGGATGGGTGATGAGCAGTTCTTC
CASSTIGLRMGDEQFF
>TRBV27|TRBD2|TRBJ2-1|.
TGTGCCAGCGGAAAACCAGCGGGAGGATTGGATGAGCAGTTCTTC
CASGKPAGGLDEQFF
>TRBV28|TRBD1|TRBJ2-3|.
TGTGCCAGCAGTTCTATAGGGACAGGGGAGGATACGCAGTATTTT
CASSSIGTGEDTQYF
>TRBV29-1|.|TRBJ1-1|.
TGCAGCGTTTGGAGGACCGAGGGTTCTGAAGCTTTCTTT
CSVWRTEGSEAFF
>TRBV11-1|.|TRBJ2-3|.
TGTGCCAGCAGCCCCCCCGAAATAGATACGCAGTATTTT
CASSPPEIDTQYF
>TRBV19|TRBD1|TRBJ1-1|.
TGTGCCAGTAGTCGTTGGCAGGGGGAAGGGGACACTGAAGCTTTCTTT
CASSRWQGEGDTEAFF
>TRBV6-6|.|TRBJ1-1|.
TGTGCCAGCAGTTACTCTGACATCCTGAACACTGAAGCTTTCTTT
CASSYSDILNTEAFF
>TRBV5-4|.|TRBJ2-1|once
TGTGCCAGCAGCTTGGTCCAGGGGAATCCTGGTGGGCAGTTCTTC
CASSLVQGNPGGQFF
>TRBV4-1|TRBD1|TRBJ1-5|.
TGCGCCAGCAGCCAAAGGGGGGGACAGGGGGCTTATCAGCCCCAGCATTTT
CASSQRGGQGAYQPQHF
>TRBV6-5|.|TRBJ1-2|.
TGTGCCAGCACCAAAACGTGGGGATCTAACTATGGCTACACCTTC
CASTKTWGSNYGYTF
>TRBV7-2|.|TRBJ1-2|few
TGTGCCAGCAGCCCCGATGGGCAGGGCTACGGCTACACCTTC
CASSPDGQGYGYTF
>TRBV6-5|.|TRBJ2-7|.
TGTGCCAGCAGCCCCCAAAGGGCCTCCCGCGTCGAGCAGTACTTC
CASSPQRASRVEQYF
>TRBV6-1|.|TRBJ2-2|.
TGTGCCAGCAGTGAAACTAGGACCGGGGAGCTGTTTTTT
CASSETRTGELFF
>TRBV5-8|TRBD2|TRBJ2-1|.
TGTGCCAGCAGGGGGACTAGCGGGTTGGACGCCTACAATGAGCAGTTCTTC
CASRGTSGLDAYNEQFF
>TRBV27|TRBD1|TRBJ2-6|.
TGTGCCAGCAGTCCATGGACAGGGACTGGGGCCAACGTCCTGACTTTC
CASSPWTGTGANVLTF
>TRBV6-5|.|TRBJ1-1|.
TGTGCCAGCAGTTATTCACAGGGATTTGAAGCTTTCTTT
CASSYSQGFEAFF
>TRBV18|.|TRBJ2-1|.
TGTGCCAGCTCACGAGAGGCTCCCTCATACTACAATGAGCAGTTCTTC
CASSREAPSYYNEQFF
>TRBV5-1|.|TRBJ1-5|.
TGCGCCAGCAGCTTGGGGGCTCAGGGAAATCAGCCCCAGCATTTT
CASSLGAQGNQPQHF
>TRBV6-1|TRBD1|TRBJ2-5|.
TGTGCCAGCACGGGACAGGCCGCAGAGACCCAGTACTTC
CASTGQAAETQYF
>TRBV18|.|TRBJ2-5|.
TGTGCCAGCTCACCACCCTTTCAGTCAGAGACCCAGTACTTC
CASSPPFQSETQYF
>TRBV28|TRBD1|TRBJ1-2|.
TGTGCCAGCAGTCGTCTACAGGGGGCGAGGACCTTC
CASSRLQGARTF